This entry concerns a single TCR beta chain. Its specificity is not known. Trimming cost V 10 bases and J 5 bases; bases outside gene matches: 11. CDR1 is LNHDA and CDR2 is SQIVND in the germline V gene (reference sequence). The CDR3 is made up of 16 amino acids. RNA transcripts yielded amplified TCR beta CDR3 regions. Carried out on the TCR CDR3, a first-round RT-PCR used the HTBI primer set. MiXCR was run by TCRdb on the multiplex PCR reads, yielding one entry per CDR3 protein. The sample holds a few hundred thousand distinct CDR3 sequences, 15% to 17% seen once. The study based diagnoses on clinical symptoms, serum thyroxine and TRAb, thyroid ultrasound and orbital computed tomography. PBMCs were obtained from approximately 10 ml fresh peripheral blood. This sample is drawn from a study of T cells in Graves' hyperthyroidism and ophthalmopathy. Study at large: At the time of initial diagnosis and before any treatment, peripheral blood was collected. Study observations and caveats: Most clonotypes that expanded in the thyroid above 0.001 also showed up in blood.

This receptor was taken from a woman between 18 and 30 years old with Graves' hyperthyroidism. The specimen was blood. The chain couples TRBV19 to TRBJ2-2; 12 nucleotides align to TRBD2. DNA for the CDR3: TGTGCCACCCTTCCTCGACTAGCGGGAGTTACCGGGGAGCTGTTTTTT. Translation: CATLPRLAGVTGELFF.